This T cell receptor beta chain was identified during a study of T cells in Graves' hyperthyroidism and ophthalmopathy. About the research overall: Peripheral blood draws took place at initial diagnosis, ahead of any treatment.

RNA transcripts provided the source from which TCR beta CDR3 regions were amplified. The primer set for the first-round RT-PCR of the TCR CDR3 was HTBI. Using its own MiXCR run on the multiplex PCR reads, TCRdb lists one record per CDR3 protein. The sample carries 500,000 to 750,000 distinct CDR3 sequences, roughly 14% recorded once. This clonotype has at least ten counts. Its antigen is not known. Across 18 months, stable Graves' hyperthyroidism was marked by no progression to ophthalmopathy. The diagnostic basis comprised clinical symptoms, serum thyroxine and TRAb, thyroid ultrasound and orbital computed tomography. General observations from the study: Blood also held most thyroid clonotypes expanded beyond 0.001.

The sequence derives from a woman aged 25 to 39 with Graves' hyperthyroidism. The material sequenced was blood.

The CDR3 region is CASSYSTGGDYEQYF. As DNA, the CDR3 is TGTGCCAGCAGTTACTCGACAGGGGGTGACTACGAGCAGTACTTC. The J gene is TRBJ2-7, the V gene TRBV6-5; 9 bases map to TRBD1. The germline V gene has CDR1 MNHEY and CDR2 SVGAGI. Germline trimming cut 0 bases from V and 3 bases from J; bases unmatched to any gene: 3. This CDR3 spans 15 amino acids.